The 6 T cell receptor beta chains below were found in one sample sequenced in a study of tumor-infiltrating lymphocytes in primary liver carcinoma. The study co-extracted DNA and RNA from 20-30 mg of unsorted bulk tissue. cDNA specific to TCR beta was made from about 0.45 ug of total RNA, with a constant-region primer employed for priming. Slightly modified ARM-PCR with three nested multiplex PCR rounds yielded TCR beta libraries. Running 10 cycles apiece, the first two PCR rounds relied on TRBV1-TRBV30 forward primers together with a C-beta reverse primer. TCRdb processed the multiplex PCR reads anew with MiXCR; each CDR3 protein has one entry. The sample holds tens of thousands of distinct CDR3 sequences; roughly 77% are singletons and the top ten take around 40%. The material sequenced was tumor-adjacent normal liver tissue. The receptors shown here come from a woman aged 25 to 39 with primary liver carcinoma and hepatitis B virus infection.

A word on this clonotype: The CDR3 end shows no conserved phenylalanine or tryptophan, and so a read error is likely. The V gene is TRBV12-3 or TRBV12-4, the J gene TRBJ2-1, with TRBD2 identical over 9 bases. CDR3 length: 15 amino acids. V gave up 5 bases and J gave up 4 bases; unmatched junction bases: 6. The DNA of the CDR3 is TGTGCCAGCAGTATGCGGGGGGGTGTTTACAATGAGCAGTTCTTA. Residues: CASSMRGGVYNEQFL.

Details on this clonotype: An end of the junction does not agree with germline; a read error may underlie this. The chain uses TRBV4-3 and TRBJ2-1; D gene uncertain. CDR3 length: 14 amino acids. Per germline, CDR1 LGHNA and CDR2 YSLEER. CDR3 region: CASSLTELINEPFF. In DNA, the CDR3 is TGCGCCAGCAGCCTCACAGAGTTGATCAATGAGCCGTTCTTC.

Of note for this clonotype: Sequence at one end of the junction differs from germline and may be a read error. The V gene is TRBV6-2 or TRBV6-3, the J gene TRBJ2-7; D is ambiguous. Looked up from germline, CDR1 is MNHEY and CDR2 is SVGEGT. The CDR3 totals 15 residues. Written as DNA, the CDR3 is TGCGCCAGCAGTTGCCGCCTAGGGAACCCCTACGAGCAGTACTTC. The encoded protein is CASSCRLGNPYEQYF.

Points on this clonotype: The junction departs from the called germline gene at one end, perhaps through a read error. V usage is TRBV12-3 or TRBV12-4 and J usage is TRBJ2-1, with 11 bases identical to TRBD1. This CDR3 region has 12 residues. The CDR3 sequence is CASSRPGQGVRF. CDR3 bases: TGTGCCAGCAGCCGACCGGGACAGGGGGTCCGCTTC.

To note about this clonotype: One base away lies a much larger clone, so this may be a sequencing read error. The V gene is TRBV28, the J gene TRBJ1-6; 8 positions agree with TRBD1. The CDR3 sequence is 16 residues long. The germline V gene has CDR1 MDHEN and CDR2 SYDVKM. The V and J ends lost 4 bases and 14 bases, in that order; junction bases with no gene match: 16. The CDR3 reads CASSWGPGTGRYSLHF. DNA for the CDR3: TGTGCCAGCAGTTGGGGCCCCGGGACAGGAAGATACTCCCTCCACTTT.

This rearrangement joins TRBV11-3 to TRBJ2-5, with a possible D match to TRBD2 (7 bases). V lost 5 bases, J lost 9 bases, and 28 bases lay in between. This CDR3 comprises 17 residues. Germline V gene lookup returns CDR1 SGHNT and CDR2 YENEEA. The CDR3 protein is CASSPWGASGVQEAQYF. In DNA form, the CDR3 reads TGTGCCAGCAGCCCATGGGGGGCTAGCGGAGTGCAGGAGGCCCAGTACTTC.